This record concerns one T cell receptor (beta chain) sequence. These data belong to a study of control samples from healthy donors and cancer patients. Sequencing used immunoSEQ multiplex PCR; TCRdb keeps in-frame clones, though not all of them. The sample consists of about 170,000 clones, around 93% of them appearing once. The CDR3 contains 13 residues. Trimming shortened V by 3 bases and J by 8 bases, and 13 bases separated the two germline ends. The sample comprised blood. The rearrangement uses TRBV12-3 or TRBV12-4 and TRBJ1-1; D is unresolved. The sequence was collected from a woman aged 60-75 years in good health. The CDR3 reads CASSFETDQEAFF. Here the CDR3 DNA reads TGTGCCAGCAGTTTTGAGACGGACCAAGAAGCTTTCTTT.